The 21 T cell receptor beta chains presented below share a single source sample, sequenced in a study of blood T cells in healthy people across ages (dated by TCRdb to 2013 to 2016). Preparation of the library involved 5' RACE. The reads were generated on an Illumina HiSeq 2500. The second PCR ran for roughly 7 to 11 cycles and used a J-beta primer mix along with a sample-barcoded 5' primer. Using fastp at Q25 and MiXCR, TCRdb reprocessed the public reads and kept productive beta chains. Rows with one shared CDR3 protein collapse into an entry with the most common genes and DNA. The sample table records about 1.8 million distinct CDR3 sequences; around half of these occur just once. The top ten constitute roughly 2% of the sample. The sample consisted of blood. The origin of the receptors is a woman aged 40 to 50 in good health.

This clonotype was recorded a few times. This rearrangement joins TRBV6-5 to TRBJ1-2, with D possibly matching TRBD1 (5 bases). CDR1 is MNHEY and CDR2 is SVGAGI in the germline V gene. V was trimmed by 6 bases and J by 12 bases, leaving 23 bases between them. This CDR3 is 14 amino acids long. The CDR3 protein is CASRGGAARPSNTF. CDR3 bases: TGTGCCAGCAGGGGGGGAGCGGCCAGACCCTCTAACACCTTC.

This clonotype appeared many times. The chain recombines TRBV5-4 with TRBJ2-7; D is possibly TRBD1 or TRBD2 (5 bases each). CDR3 size: 11 residues. With 0 bases removed from V and 9 bases from J, the gap between germline ends came to 7 bases. Germline V gives CDR1 SGHNT, CDR2 YYREEE (reference sequence). In DNA form, the CDR3 reads TGTGCCAGCAGCTTGGGAGGGGTGCAGTACTTC. Its protein product is CASSLGGVQYF.

This clonotype was found many times. This chain links TRBV4-3 with TRBJ2-5; D not resolved. Trimming cost V 1 base and J 1 base, with 10 bases left between them. The CDR3 totals 15 residues. CDR1 and CDR2 from the germline V gene are LGHNA and YSLEER. This chain's CDR3 is CASSQGATSQETQYF. The CDR3 DNA sequence: TGCGCCAGCAGCCAAGGGGCGACCTCCCAAGAGACCCAGTACTTC.

This clonotype was detected a few times. The rearrangement uses TRBV12-3 or TRBV12-4 and TRBJ1-2; 7 nucleotides line up with TRBD1. Unmatched junction bases numbered 11, after V lost 6 bases and J lost 4 bases. CDR3 length: 15 amino acids. This CDR3 reads CASSRSGQYFYGYTF. CDR3 DNA sequence: TGTGCCAGCAGCCGTTCGGGACAGTATTTCTATGGCTACACCTTC.

The chain recombines TRBV7-2 with TRBJ2-1, with 8 bases lining up with TRBD2. The ends lost 4 bases at V and 7 bases at J; junction bases unmatched: 12. In germline, CDR1 is SGHTA, CDR2 FQGNSA. The CDR3 runs 16 residues. The CDR3 reads CASSSATSGLGNEQFF. CDR3 bases: TGTGCCAGCAGCTCAGCCACTAGCGGATTGGGGAATGAGCAGTTCTTC.

The chain couples TRBV12-3 or TRBV12-4 to TRBJ1-2, with D uncertain. This CDR3 spans 13 amino acids. Trimming removed 5 bases from V and 4 bases from J, with 11 bases in between. CDR3 protein: CASSTPQAYGYTF. In DNA form, the CDR3 reads TGTGCCAGCAGTACCCCTCAGGCCTATGGCTACACCTTC.

The rearrangement joins TRBV7-2 to TRBJ2-3; tentative D call: TRBD2 (5 bases). This CDR3 comprises 15 residues. The V gene's germline CDR1 is SGHTA and CDR2 FQGNSA. Trimming shortened V by 5 bases and J by 4 bases, and 16 bases separated the two germline ends. CDR3 bases: TGTGCCAGCAGCCGTGGCAGTGTTAGCGCAGATACGCAGTATTTT. Its protein product is CASSRGSVSADTQYF.

As regards this clonotype: Its ends do not fully match the called genes, so a read error is possible. V is TRBV7-7 and J is TRBJ2-3; 11 bases are a match to TRBD2. CDR1 is SSHAT and CDR2 is FNYEAQ in the germline V gene (reference sequence). The CDR3 extends over 15 amino acids. CDR3: CASSTTSGDTDTQYF. CDR3 DNA: TGTGCTAGCAGCACGACTAGCGGGGACACAGATACGCAGTATTTT.

This clonotype appeared a few times. This sequence joins TRBV29-1 and TRBJ1-4; weak D call: TRBD1 (5 bases). Trimming took off 4 bases at V and 7 bases at J, with 7 bases between the two ends. The CDR3 totals 11 residues. Per the germline V gene, CDR1 is SQVTM and CDR2 is ANQGSEA. DNA for the CDR3: TGCAGCGTTGTTAGGGGTGAAAAACTGTTTTTT. Protein product: CSVVRGEKLFF.

This CDR3 reads CSAGRVETQYF. The CDR3 DNA is TGCAGCGCCGGACGAGTTGAGACCCAGTACTTC. The rearrangement uses TRBV29-1 and TRBJ2-5; D not resolved. The CDR3 loop spans 11 amino acids. The germline V gene has CDR1 SQVTM and CDR2 ANQGSEA. The V gene lost 7 bases and the J gene lost 5 bases, with 11 bases spanning the gap.

The V gene is TRBV4-2, the J gene TRBJ2-2, with D possibly being TRBD2 (6 bases). Germline V gives CDR1 LGHNA, CDR2 YNFKEQ. The CDR3 is made up of 16 amino acids. Trimming left V 3 bases short and J 5 bases short, with 16 bases between. Written as DNA, the CDR3 is TGTGCCAGCAGCCACGCCGGGGGTTTCAGGACCGGGGAGCTGTTTTTT. Protein: CASSHAGGFRTGELFF.

The sample holds a few counts of this clonotype. This chain joins TRBV20-1 and TRBJ2-4, with no clear D. The germline gives CDR1 DFQATT, CDR2 SNEGSKA (reference sequence). V lost 3 bases and J lost 12, with 21 bases in between. The CDR3 has 14 amino acids. CDR3 protein: CSASRAVRALSQYF. The CDR3 DNA follows: TGCAGTGCTAGTAGGGCAGTTAGGGCACTTAGTCAGTACTTC.

This chain joins TRBV20-1 and TRBJ2-5; weak D call: TRBD2 (5 bases). This CDR3 spans 12 amino acids. V was cut by 5 bases and J by 0 bases, with 7 bases left in between. Germline CDR1 reads DFQATT; CDR2 reads SNEGSKA (reference sequence). CDR3 sequence reads: CSAVTNQETQYF. The CDR3, as DNA: TGCAGTGCTGTGACTAACCAAGAGACCCAGTACTTC.

The rearrangement uses TRBV20-1 and TRBJ2-1; tentative D call: TRBD1 (6 bases). This CDR3 has 16 residues. V lost 0 bases, J lost 2 bases, and 14 bases lay in between. Germline V gives CDR1 DFQATT, CDR2 SNEGSKA (reference sequence). CDR3 bases: TGCAGTGCTAGAGATATACAACAGGGCGCCTACAATGAGCAGTTCTTC. This codes for CSARDIQQGAYNEQFF.

This clonotype turned up a few times. J is TRBJ2-3 and V is TRBV6-5, with D hard to call. CDR1 is MNHEY and CDR2 is SVGAGI in the germline V gene. CDR3 length: 15 residues. V gave up 0 bases and J gave up 3 bases, with 10 bases separating them. The CDR3 DNA sequence: TGTGCCAGCAGTTACTCGACGGTGGGGACAGATACGCAGTATTTT. Translation: CASSYSTVGTDTQYF.

This clonotype was found a few times. The V and J genes are TRBV10-3 and TRBJ1-2, with D unclear. Deletions cut 8 bases from V and 4 bases from J, with 8 bases between. The germline gives CDR1 ENHRY, CDR2 SYGVKD. The CDR3 consists of 11 residues. The CDR3 nucleotides are TGTGCCATCTCGCCTAGCTATGGCTACACCTTC. It codes for CAISPSYGYTF.

The chain employs TRBV4-3 and TRBJ2-5; the D call may be TRBD1 or TRBD2 (5 bases each). This CDR3 is built from 14 residues. Germline CDR1 LGHNA, CDR2 YSLEER. V lost 0 bases and J 5 bases, leaving 10 bases between the germline ends. This CDR3 reads CASSQELWGETQYF. The CDR3 DNA reads TGCGCCAGCAGCCAAGAGCTGTGGGGGGAGACCCAGTACTTC.

This clonotype was observed a few times. The chain combines TRBV10-3 with TRBJ2-4; D remains ambiguous. The J call may be wrong; the DNA end is better matched by TRBJ2-7. Germline assignment: CDR1 ENHRY and CDR2 SYGVKD. This CDR3 has 15 amino acids. CDR3 DNA: TGTGCCATCAGTGAAGCTCGGACCCTTTCCATCGAGCAGTACTTC. This encodes CAISEARTLSIEQYF.

This rearrangement joins TRBV7-9 to TRBJ2-1; TRBD2 might be the D (7 bases). The germline gives CDR1 SEHNR, CDR2 FQNEAQ (reference sequence). The CDR3 has 14 amino acids. Trimming left V 3 bases short and J 8 bases short, with 14 bases between. The CDR3: CASSLTGGHDEQFF. The CDR3 DNA reads TGTGCCAGCAGCTTGACGGGGGGACACGATGAGCAGTTCTTC.

This clonotype was recorded a few times. V gene TRBV7-2 combines with J gene TRBJ2-1, with D uncertain. This CDR3 comprises 13 residues. CDR1 and CDR2 from the germline V gene are SGHTA and FQGNSA. The V and J ends lost 2 bases and 6 bases respectively, with 8 bases between them. CDR3 region: CASSLLVFNEQFF. The CDR3 DNA reads as TGTGCCAGCAGCTTACTGGTGTTCAATGAGCAGTTCTTC.

This sequence joins TRBV7-3 and TRBJ2-4; 11 bases match TRBD2. The assigned J gene may be wrong: the sequence end matches TRBJ2-5 better. Germline V lookup: CDR1 SGHTA, CDR2 FQGTGA. The CDR3 consists of 16 residues. Here the CDR3 reads CASSFSGGAKAETQYF. For the CDR3, the DNA is TGTGCCAGCAGCTTTAGCGGGGGGGCCAAGGCTGAGACCCAGTACTTC.